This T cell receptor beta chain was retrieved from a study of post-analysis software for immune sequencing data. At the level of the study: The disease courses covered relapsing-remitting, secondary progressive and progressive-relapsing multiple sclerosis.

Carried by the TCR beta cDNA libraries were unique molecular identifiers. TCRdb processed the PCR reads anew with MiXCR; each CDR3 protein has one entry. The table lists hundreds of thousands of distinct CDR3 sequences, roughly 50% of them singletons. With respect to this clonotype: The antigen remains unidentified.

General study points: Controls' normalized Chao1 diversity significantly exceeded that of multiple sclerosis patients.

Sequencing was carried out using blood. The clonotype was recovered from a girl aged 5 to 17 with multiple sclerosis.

DNA of the CDR3: TGTGCCAGCAGTTACTTATTCAGTACGTACTTC. It yields the protein CASSYLFSTYF. V usage is TRBV6-5 and J usage is TRBJ2-5; no firm D call. Germline V gene sequence: CDR1 MNHEY, CDR2 SVGAGI. The V end lost 1 base, the J end lost 13 bases, and 10 bases lay between the germline ends. The CDR3 contains 11 residues.